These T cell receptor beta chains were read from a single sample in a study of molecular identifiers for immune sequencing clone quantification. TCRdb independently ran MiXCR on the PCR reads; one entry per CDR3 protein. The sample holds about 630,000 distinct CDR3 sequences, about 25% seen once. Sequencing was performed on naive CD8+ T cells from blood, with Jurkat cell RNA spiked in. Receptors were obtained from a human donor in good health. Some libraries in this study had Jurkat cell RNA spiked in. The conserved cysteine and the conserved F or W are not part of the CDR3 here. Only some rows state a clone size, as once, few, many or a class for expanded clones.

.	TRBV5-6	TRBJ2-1	ASSEATSGNNEQF
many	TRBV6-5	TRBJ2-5	ASREGHRRIQETQY
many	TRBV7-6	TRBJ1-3	ASSLEGSAGNTIY
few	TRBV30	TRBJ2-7	AIQGDTYEQY
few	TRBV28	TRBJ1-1	ASSPGSPRAEAF
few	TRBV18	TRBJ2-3	ASSPADSDKHGPGPY
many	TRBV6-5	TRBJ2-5	ASSPKGHQETQY
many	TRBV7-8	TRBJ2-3	ASSLMGSTDTQY
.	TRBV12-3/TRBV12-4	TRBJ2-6	ASLESSGANVLT
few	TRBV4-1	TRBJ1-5	ASSQSTGVWQPQH
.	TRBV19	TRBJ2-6	TSSGQGPGANVLT
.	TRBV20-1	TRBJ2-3	SARGAPGLAETRSDTQY
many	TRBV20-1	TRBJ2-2	SARDPDRANTGELF
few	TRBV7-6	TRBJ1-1	ASSETGGAGTEAF
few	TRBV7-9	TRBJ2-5	ASSLALRLETQY
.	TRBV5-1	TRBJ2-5	ASRSGQQVETQY
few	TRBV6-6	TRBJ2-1	ASSYTGGTIKV
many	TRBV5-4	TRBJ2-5	ASSGGTRGQETQY
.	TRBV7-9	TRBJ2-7	ASMGSDEQY
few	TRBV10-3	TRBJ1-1	AISAPEWSNTEAF
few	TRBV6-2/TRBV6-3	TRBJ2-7	ASSWDREAYEQY
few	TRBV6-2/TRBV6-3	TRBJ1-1	ASSHLGVPDTEAF
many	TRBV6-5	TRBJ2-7	ASSREDSIYEQY
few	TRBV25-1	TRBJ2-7	ASSSEFSGLTYEQY
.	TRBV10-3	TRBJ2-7	AISGYRDSTYEQY
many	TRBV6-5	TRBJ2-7	ASSYTEVDSEQY
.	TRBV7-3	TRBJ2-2	ASRLDRTNTGELF
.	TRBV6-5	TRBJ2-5	ASSYGTGVWETQY
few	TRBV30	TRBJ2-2	AWSVGDTPRELF
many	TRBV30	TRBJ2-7	AWEEDYEQY